A single sample gave rise to the 20 T cell receptor beta chains below, sequenced in a study of blood T cell repertoires in COVID-19. Clones were sequenced by immunoSEQ multiplex PCR, and TCRdb holds only the in-frame ones, with some missing. The table has more than 250,000 clones, about 90% seen once. The sample was peripheral blood. All receptors come from a woman aged 50 to 65 with COVID-19, enrolled during active disease.

The chain has TRBV6-5 and TRBJ1-1, with 8 bases lining up with TRBD1. Germline V gene sequence: CDR1 MNHEY, CDR2 SVGAGI. After removal of 0 bases from V and 5 bases from J, the junction contained 2 bases not matched to a gene. The CDR3 totals 14 residues. For the CDR3, the DNA is TGTGCCAGCAGTTACTCCAGGGGGCAAACTGAAGCTTTCTTT. The encoded protein is CASSYSRGQTEAFF.

The chain is built from TRBV5-1 and TRBJ1-1; no clear D gene. CDR3 size: 16 residues. Germline V gives CDR1 SGHRS, CDR2 YFSETQ. Trimming took off 3 bases at V and 0 bases at J, with 15 bases between the two ends. The CDR3 coding sequence is TGCGCCAGCAGCTCCACACCGACTACGGTGAACACTGAAGCTTTCTTT. It yields the protein CASSSTPTTVNTEAFF.

The count of this clone is one. The CDR3 sequence: CASRRGQVTNTEAFF. The CDR3 DNA sequence: TGTGCCAGCAGACGCGGACAGGTGACGAACACTGAAGCTTTCTTT. The chain employs TRBV5-8 and TRBJ1-1; 7 bases agree with TRBD1. The length of the CDR3 is 15 residues. The V and J ends lost 5 bases and 1 base, in that order; junction bases with no gene match: 8. CDR1 is SGHTS, CDR2 YDEGEE, per germline.

The J gene is TRBJ2-7, the V gene TRBV4-1; 11 bases match TRBD2. V shed 4 bases, J shed 5 bases, and the junction held 7 bases outside the gene matches. CDR1 is MGHRA and CDR2 is YSYEKL in the germline V gene. The CDR3 runs 15 residues. CDR3: CASSPQTSGVHEQYF. For the CDR3, the DNA is TGCGCCAGCAGCCCCCAGACTAGCGGGGTCCACGAGCAGTACTTC.

The chain carries TRBV5-1 and TRBJ1-1; D ambiguous. Germline V gene sequence: CDR1 SGHRS, CDR2 YFSETQ. With 3 bases removed from V and 1 base from J, the gap between germline ends came to 13 bases. The CDR3 covers 15 residues. Here the CDR3 DNA reads TGCGCCAGCAGCTCCACCCCCAATAGGAACACTGAAGCTTTCTTT. Translated: CASSSTPNRNTEAFF.

This chain connects TRBV6-2 or TRBV6-3 to TRBJ2-7; possible D gene TRBD1, 6 bases. The CDR3 is made up of 13 amino acids. Trimming stripped 2 bases from V and 5 bases from J, with 10 bases between. From germline, CDR1 is MNHEY and CDR2 SVGEGT. DNA of the CDR3: TGTGCCAGCAGTTACGCAGGGGTGGACGAGCAGTACTTC. This gives the protein CASSYAGVDEQYF.

This clone was seen just once. For the CDR3, the DNA is TGTGCCAGTAGCCCACGGAACAGGCGGTACGAGCAGTACTTC. As protein: CASSPRNRRYEQYF. This chain links TRBV19 with TRBJ2-7, with D possibly being TRBD1 (5 bases). Trimming cost V 6 bases and J 4 bases, with 16 bases left between them. Germline values: CDR1 LNHDA, CDR2 SQIVND (reference sequence). The CDR3 spans 14 residues.

The V gene is TRBV5-8, the J gene TRBJ1-2; TRBD1 matches 7 bases. In germline, CDR1 is SGHTS, CDR2 YDEGEE. The CDR3 sequence is 15 residues long. V shed 3 bases and J 4 bases; nucleotides not matched to a gene: 9. CDR3 DNA: TGTGCCAGCAGCTCTCCTCGACAGGGTTCCTATGGCTACACCTTC. Protein: CASSSPRQGSYGYTF. The entire variable domain, with the rest obtained from reference TRBV5-8 and TRBJ1-2, is as follows: EAGVTQSPTHLIKTRGQQATLRCSPISGHTSVYWYQQALGLGLQFLLWYDEGEERNRGNFPPRFSGRQFPNYSSELNVNALELEDSALYLCASSSPRQGSYGYTFGSGTRLTVV.

The chain has TRBV6-6 and TRBJ2-3, with a possible D match to TRBD1 (6 bases). CDR3 size: 13 residues. Germline-derived CDR1 and CDR2 are MNHNY and SVGAGI (reference sequence). The V gene lost 6 bases and the J gene lost 0 bases, with 7 bases spanning the gap. In nucleotides, the CDR3 is TGTGCCAGCAGGCAGGGGAGCACAGATACGCAGTATTTT. Encoded protein: CASRQGSTDTQYF.

The gene calls are TRBV4-1 and TRBJ2-7; 7 nucleotides line up with TRBD1. CDR3 length equals 14 residues. CDR1 and CDR2 (germline): MGHRA, YSYEKL. V shed 4 bases and J 3 bases; nucleotides not matched to a gene: 6. The CDR3 DNA is TGCGCCAGCAGCCTATATGCAGGGGGCTACGAGCAGTACTTC. This translates into CASSLYAGGYEQYF.

This chain links TRBV5-1 with TRBJ1-2, with 7 nucleotides matching TRBD1. CDR1 and CDR2 (germline): SGHRS, YFSETQ. With V trimmed by 3 bases and J by 7 bases, 12 bases remained unmatched. The CDR3 sequence is 15 residues long. The CDR3 nucleotides are TGCGCCAGCAGCTCCTCAGGCAGGGGGGATTCTGGCTACACCTTC. This sequence encodes CASSSSGRGDSGYTF.

The chain couples TRBV19 to TRBJ2-5, with D possibly TRBD2 on 5 matching bases. V lost 8 bases and J 2 bases, leaving 12 bases between the germline ends. CDR1 LNHDA and CDR2 SQIVND come from the germline V gene (reference sequence). CDR3 length: 13 residues. The CDR3 here is CASRNSGQETQYF. CDR3 nucleotides: TGTGCCAGTCGCAACAGCGGTCAAGAGACCCAGTACTTC.

This chain links TRBV2 with TRBJ2-1; 11 positions match TRBD2. V gave up 6 bases and J gave up 6 bases; unmatched junction bases: 10. There are 16 residues in the CDR3. Germline CDR1 and CDR2: SNHLY and FYNNEI. CDR3 region: CASSSNPGLAANEQFF. In DNA, the CDR3 is TGTGCCAGCAGCTCAAATCCGGGACTAGCGGCCAATGAGCAGTTCTTC. Filled out from reference TRBV2 and TRBJ2-1, the complete variable domain reads EPEVTQTPSHQVTQMGQEVILRCVPISNHLYFYWYRQILGQKVEFLVSFYNNEISEKSEIFDDQFSVERPDGSNFTLKIRSTKLEDSAMYFCASSSNPGLAANEQFFGPGTRLTVL.

The chain recombines TRBV25-1 with TRBJ1-2; no clear D gene. The V and J ends lost 1 base and 4 bases respectively, with 10 bases between them. In germline, CDR1 is MGHDK, CDR2 SYGVNS. This CDR3 spans 14 amino acids. DNA of the CDR3: TGTGCCAGCAGTGAATTTTGGCCTTCCTATGGCTACACCTTC. Translation gives CASSEFWPSYGYTF.

The chain uses TRBV11-2 and TRBJ2-6, with TRBD2 as a possible D gene (6 bases). The CDR3 consists of 18 residues. The V gene's germline CDR1 is SGHAT and CDR2 FQNNGV. Trimming left V 6 bases short and J 1 base short, with 19 bases between. CDR3 sequence reads: CASSRRGREVSGANVLTF. The CDR3 DNA is TGTGCCAGCAGTCGAAGGGGAAGGGAGGTATCTGGGGCCAACGTCCTGACTTTC.

This chain uses TRBV5-5 with TRBJ2-7, with D tentatively TRBD1 (6 bases). V was shortened by 3 bases and J by 2 bases, with 9 bases between the two germline ends. CDR1 and CDR2 (germline): SGHKS, YYEKEE (reference sequence). CDR3 size: 13 residues. The CDR3 is CASSWTDTYEQYF. CDR3 coding DNA: TGTGCCAGCAGCTGGACAGATACCTACGAGCAGTACTTC.

This chain connects TRBV6-1 to TRBJ1-5; D gene ambiguous. Germline assignment: CDR1 MNHNS and CDR2 SASEGT. Trimming stripped 3 bases from V and 0 bases from J, with 6 bases between. The CDR3 sequence is 14 residues long. Written as DNA, the CDR3 is TGTGCCAGCAGTGAGGAGTATAGCAATCAGCCCCAGCATTTT. It translates to CASSEEYSNQPQHF.

The chain links TRBV6-5 to TRBJ2-7, with D tentatively TRBD2 (6 bases). Germline V gene lookup returns CDR1 MNHEY and CDR2 SVGAGI. V was shortened by 9 bases and J by 6 bases, with 21 bases between the two germline ends. The CDR3 contains 14 residues. The CDR3 protein is CASAGPRAGFEQYF. DNA of the CDR3: TGTGCCAGTGCGGGACCCCGGGCAGGATTCGAGCAGTACTTC.

CDR3 amino acids: CASSQVPGHLNTEAFF. CDR3 nucleotide sequence: TGCGCCAGCAGCCAAGTTCCGGGACACCTGAACACTGAAGCTTTCTTT. The chain couples TRBV4-3 to TRBJ1-1; D possibly corresponds to TRBD1 (6 bases). The germline V and J ends were trimmed by 1 base and 0 bases, with 12 bases remaining between them. The CDR3 runs 16 residues. Germline V gene lookup returns CDR1 LGHNA and CDR2 YSLEER.

The chain couples TRBV18 to TRBJ2-1; 14 bases align to TRBD2. CDR1 is KGHSH, CDR2 LQKENI, per germline. V trimming: 6 bases; J trimming: 7 bases; junction bases outside the gene matches: 5. The CDR3 sequence is 15 residues long. The CDR3 reads CASSAGTSGSNEQFF. CDR3 coding DNA: TGTGCCAGCTCGGCGGGGACTAGCGGGAGTAATGAGCAGTTCTTC.